This TCR beta chain came from a study of T cells in localized non-small cell lung cancer. Method: immunoSEQ multiplex PCR; TCRdb's copy keeps in-frame clones and lacks some. Of about 36,000 clones listed, just over 90% are singletons. With regard to this clone: The antigen is undetermined.

Findings and caveats of the study: A higher density of T cells in blood coincided with extended overall survival. Heterogeneity cannot be ruled out, as sequencing used one tumor region only. Of the top 100 tumor clones, median around 60 were in adjacent lung, some 30 among its top 100.

From germline, CDR1 is MNHNY and CDR2 SVGAGI (reference sequence). The CDR3 runs 12 residues. Deletions cut 0 bases from V and 11 bases from J, with 10 bases between. This TCR derives from a female donor at least 60 years old with stage I lung adenocarcinoma. This specimen was peripheral blood, taken before any cancer treatment. V is TRBV6-6 and J is TRBJ1-1; D remains unclear. CDR3 protein: CASSYSTGGAFF. DNA for the CDR3: TGTGCCAGCAGTTACTCGACGGGAGGGGCTTTCTTT.